The clone carrying this TCR beta chain was found many times. What it recognizes is unknown. This sample was taken from a study of molecular identifiers for immune sequencing clone quantification. Study information: Four of five RNA aliquots from roughly 21,000 or 96,000 naive CD8 T cells were sequenced.

This CDR3 has 13 amino acids. V gave up 3 bases and J gave up 3 bases; unmatched junction bases: 1. Looked up from germline, CDR1 is MDHEN and CDR2 is SYDVKM. TCRdb independently ran MiXCR on the PCR reads; one entry per CDR3 protein. In the table there are a few hundred thousand distinct CDR3 sequences, 25% of which are singletons. Whole-study results and caveats: More than 97% of effector molecules, versus under 1% of naive-cell molecules, belonged to clones above 20 RNA copies.

The TCR originated in a human donor in good health. Some libraries in this study had Jurkat cell RNA spiked in. The V and J genes are TRBV28 and TRBJ2-7, with 8 bases that match TRBD1. The material sequenced was naive CD8+ T cells from blood, with Jurkat cell RNA spiked in. Subset noted: FACS-sorted CD8+CD4-CCR7+CD45RA+ naive T cells. CDR3 sequence (DNA): TGTGCCAGCAGTTTCAGGGGGCTCTACGAGCAGTACTTC. Protein product: CASSFRGLYEQYF.